Listed here are 22 T cell receptor beta chains from one sample, sequenced in a study of blood T cell repertoires in COVID-19. Sequencing used immunoSEQ multiplex PCR; TCRdb keeps in-frame clones, though not all of them. Of some 220,000 clones listed, 65% to 90% are singletons. Sequenced sample: peripheral blood. The source of these receptors is a man aged 50-59 years with active or convalescent COVID-19.

This chain connects TRBV24-1 to TRBJ2-1, with D tentatively TRBD2 (6 bases). The V gene's germline CDR1 is KGHDR and CDR2 SFDVKD. V was trimmed by 5 bases and J by 9 bases, leaving 22 bases between them. The CDR3 length is 16 residues. In DNA, the CDR3 is TGTGCCACCAGTGGTTACCGGACATTAGCGGATAGTGAGCAGTTCTTC. Translating it yields CATSGYRTLADSEQFF.

This sequence joins TRBV28 and TRBJ2-1; 7 positions agree with TRBD1. The germline V gene has CDR1 MDHEN and CDR2 SYDVKM. Unmatched junction bases numbered 8, after V lost 7 bases and J lost 5 bases. The CDR3 consists of 14 residues. CDR3 residues: CASKPGQTNNEQFF. The DNA of the CDR3 is TGTGCCAGCAAACCGGGACAGACTAACAATGAGCAGTTCTTC.

V is TRBV18 and J is TRBJ1-1, with a possible D match to TRBD1 (6 bases). V was shortened by 6 bases and J by 6 bases, with 14 bases between the two germline ends. CDR1 is KGHSH, CDR2 LQKENI, per germline. The CDR3 is 13 residues long. Here the CDR3 DNA reads TGTGCCAGCTCTCCCCGAGACAGGTCTGAAGCTTTCTTT. Residues: CASSPRDRSEAFF.

V is TRBV2 and J is TRBJ2-3; maybe TRBD2 (6 bases). The V and J ends lost 8 bases and 4 bases respectively, with 13 bases between them. Germline V gene data show CDR1 as SNHLY and CDR2 as FYNNEI. This CDR3 region has 13 residues. CDR3 sequence reads: CASGTSLSDTQYF. DNA for the CDR3: TGTGCCAGCGGAACTAGCCTCTCAGATACGCAGTATTTT.

The chain links TRBV11-2 to TRBJ2-7; D is possibly TRBD2 (6 bases). The CDR3 has 15 amino acids. V gave up 2 bases and J gave up 7 bases, with 18 bases separating them. Germline CDR1 SGHAT, CDR2 FQNNGV. CDR3 nucleotide sequence: TGTGCCAGCAGCTTATCCCCGGACGGGGGTCGAGAGCAGTACGTC. Its translation is CASSLSPDGGREQYV.

This chain connects TRBV7-2 to TRBJ1-2; D possibly corresponds to TRBD1 (6 bases). The V end lost 1 base, the J end lost 8 bases, and 14 bases lay between the germline ends. The CDR3 contains 14 residues. Germline assignment: CDR1 SGHTA and CDR2 FQGNSA. CDR3 in DNA: TGTGCCAGCAGCTTAGTCGCAGGGGTGAGGGGCTACACCTTC. Protein: CASSLVAGVRGYTF.

This chain joins TRBV24-1 and TRBJ2-1; no firm D call. V dropped 4 bases and J dropped 8 bases, with 5 bases sitting between them. There are 11 residues in the CDR3. From germline, CDR1 is KGHDR and CDR2 SFDVKD. As DNA, the CDR3 is TGTGCCACCAGTGACGGTGATGAGCAGTTCTTC. This translates into CATSDGDEQFF.

The gene calls are TRBV4-1 and TRBJ2-2; D ambiguous. CDR1 is MGHRA and CDR2 is YSYEKL in the germline V gene. The V end was cut by 3 bases, the J end by 5 bases, with 7 bases between. The CDR3 has 13 amino acids. This CDR3 is CASSQGLTGELFF. The CDR3, as DNA: TGCGCCAGCAGCCAGGGCCTTACCGGGGAGCTGTTTTTT.

V gene TRBV2 combines with J gene TRBJ1-6; 7 nucleotides align to TRBD1. CDR1 is SNHLY, CDR2 FYNNEI, per germline. V lost 7 bases, J lost 13 bases, and 7 bases stayed unmatched. CDR3 length: 12 residues. CDR3 protein: CASTRDSFPLHF. The DNA for the CDR3 is TGTGCCAGCACCCGGGACAGCTTCCCCCTCCACTTT.

The chain recombines TRBV6-5 with TRBJ2-7; 9 bases fit TRBD2. The CDR3 is 16 amino acids. V lost 4 bases, J lost 2 bases, and 9 bases stayed unmatched. Germline CDR1 is MNHEY and CDR2 is SVGAGI. CDR3 DNA: TGTGCCAGCAGTTCGAGACCTAGCGGGGAGACCTACGAGCAGTACTTC. It is translated as CASSSRPSGETYEQYF.

The rearrangement uses TRBV13 and TRBJ1-1; the D gene is possibly TRBD1 (5 bases). The CDR3 is 16 residues long. From germline, CDR1 is PRHDT and CDR2 FYEKMQ (reference sequence). V lost 0 bases and J lost 2, with 13 bases in between. CDR3 amino acids: CASSLGLKGHNTEAFF. In DNA form, the CDR3 reads TGTGCCAGCAGCTTAGGCCTGAAGGGGCACAACACTGAAGCTTTCTTT.

This clone was observed a few times. The chain carries TRBV6-1 and TRBJ1-6; no clear D. This CDR3 has 14 amino acids. Trimming shortened V by 3 bases and J by 13 bases, and 16 bases separated the two germline ends. The V gene's germline CDR1 is MNHNS and CDR2 SASEGT. CDR3 coding DNA: TGTGCCAGCAGTGAGGCTCCCCCGATAGCGCCCCTCCACTTT. This translates into CASSEAPPIAPLHF.

V usage is TRBV19 and J usage is TRBJ1-2; no reliable D call. The germline gives CDR1 LNHDA, CDR2 SQIVND (reference sequence). The CDR3 contains 11 residues. V dropped 4 bases and J dropped 7 bases, with 7 bases sitting between them. DNA for the CDR3: TGTGCCAGTAGTAGTAGTTTTGGCTACACCTTC. Translated, it gives CASSSSFGYTF.

A single count supports this clone. The chain links TRBV28 to TRBJ1-6; D gene uncertain. Germline CDR1 reads MDHEN; CDR2 reads SYDVKM. With 4 bases removed from V and 5 bases from J, the gap between germline ends came to 15 bases. The CDR3 totals 16 residues. Written as DNA, the CDR3 is TGTGCCAGCAGTTCCGCGGCCTACCTCGATAATTCACCCCTCCACTTT. Translation: CASSSAAYLDNSPLHF.

The chain joins TRBV2 to TRBJ1-4; D gene ambiguous. Per the germline V gene, CDR1 is SNHLY and CDR2 is FYNNEI. Deletions cut 2 bases from V and 6 bases from J, with 13 bases between. The CDR3 is 15 residues long. Here the CDR3 DNA reads TGTGCCAGCAGTGAATCAACGGGGTCATATGAAAAACTGTTTTTT. Protein product: CASSESTGSYEKLFF.

The rearrangement links TRBV2 to TRBJ2-3, with a possible D match to TRBD2 (6 bases). Germline lookup yields CDR1 SNHLY and CDR2 FYNNEI. Trimming removed 3 bases from V and 3 bases from J, with 13 bases in between. This CDR3 region has 15 residues. The CDR3, as DNA: TGTGCCAGCAGTGAGGACTGGGGGAGGACAGATACGCAGTATTTT. Translated, it gives CASSEDWGRTDTQYF.

This sequence joins TRBV7-9 and TRBJ1-3, with a weak D call TRBD1 (6 bases). There are 14 residues in the CDR3. V was cut by 5 bases and J by 6 bases, with 14 bases left in between. The germline V gene encodes CDR1 SEHNR and CDR2 FQNEAQ (reference sequence). CDR3 sequence reads: CASSPWDKANTIYF. The CDR3, as DNA: TGTGCCAGCAGCCCTTGGGACAAGGCAAACACCATATATTTT.

Only one count was recorded for this clone. The chain is built from TRBV2 and TRBJ2-3; D may be TRBD1 (5 bases). V lost 4 bases and J 0 bases, leaving 11 bases between the germline ends. Germline lookup yields CDR1 SNHLY and CDR2 FYNNEI. This CDR3 is built from 15 residues. CDR3 protein: CASSVAGQSTDTQYF. The CDR3 bases are TGTGCCAGCAGTGTGGCAGGGCAAAGCACAGATACGCAGTATTTT.

V usage is TRBV5-1 and J usage is TRBJ2-1, with 11 bases lining up with TRBD2. V dropped 0 bases and J dropped 9; count of bases not matched to a gene: 8. Germline CDR1 and CDR2: SGHRS and YFSETQ. The CDR3 covers 16 residues. This CDR3 reads CASSLVGSGRVGEQFF. The DNA for the CDR3 is TGCGCCAGCAGCTTGGTTGGTAGCGGGAGGGTCGGTGAGCAGTTCTTC.

The chain links TRBV5-1 to TRBJ1-3; weak D call: TRBD1 (6 bases). V was shortened by 4 bases and J by 8 bases, with 13 bases between the two germline ends. The CDR3 has 13 residues. The germline gives CDR1 SGHRS, CDR2 YFSETQ. CDR3 sequence reads: CASSATQGHTIYF. In nucleotides, the CDR3 is TGCGCCAGCAGCGCCACTCAGGGGCACACCATATATTTT.

The CDR3 DNA reads TGTGCCAGCAGCCAAGATCGGGGCTCGGGGGGGTCACGCTACACCTTC. Amino acids: CASSQDRGSGGSRYTF. The chain employs TRBV4-2 and TRBJ1-2; D is possibly TRBD1 (5 bases). V lost 0 bases, J lost 9 bases, and 20 bases lay in between. CDR3 size: 16 residues. Germline-derived CDR1 and CDR2 are LGHNA and YNFKEQ.

This clone has a handful of counts. The chain couples TRBV6-1 to TRBJ1-5, with a possible D match to TRBD1 (6 bases). V dropped 0 bases and J dropped 4 bases, with 19 bases sitting between them. Per the germline V gene, CDR1 is MNHNS and CDR2 is SASEGT. CDR3 length: 18 amino acids. Here the CDR3 reads CASSEAQVRGAGNQPQHF. As DNA, the CDR3 is TGTGCCAGCAGTGAAGCGCAGGTCCGGGGGGCGGGTAATCAGCCCCAGCATTTT.